This T cell receptor beta chain was documented in a study of blood T cell repertoires in COVID-19. Study-level information: Italy, Spain and the United States were the sources of the convalescent and acute COVID-19 samples.

Profiled with immunoSEQ multiplex PCR; TCRdb holds only in-frame clones, not every one. The table shows about 210,000 clones, with roughly 78% occurring only once. V was trimmed by 4 bases and J by 1 base, leaving 2 bases between them. The CDR3 is 12 residues long. Germline CDR1 reads SGHRS; CDR2 reads YFSETQ. The sequenced sample consisted of peripheral blood. The source of this sequence is a woman aged 40 to 55 with acute or convalescent COVID-19. This chain connects TRBV5-1 to TRBJ2-2; the D is unclear. DNA for the CDR3: TGCGCCAGCAGCCTGAACACCGGGGAGCTGTTTTTT. Protein sequence: CASSLNTGELFF.